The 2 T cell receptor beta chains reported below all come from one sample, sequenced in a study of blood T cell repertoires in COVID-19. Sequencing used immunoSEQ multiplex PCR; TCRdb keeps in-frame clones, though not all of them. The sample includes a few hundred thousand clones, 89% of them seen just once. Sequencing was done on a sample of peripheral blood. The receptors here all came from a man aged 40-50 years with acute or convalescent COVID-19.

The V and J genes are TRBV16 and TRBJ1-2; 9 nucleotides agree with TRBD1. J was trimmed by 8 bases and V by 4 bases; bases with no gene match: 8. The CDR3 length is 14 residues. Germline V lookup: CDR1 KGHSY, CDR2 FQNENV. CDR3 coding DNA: TGTGCCAGCAGCCCCAGGACAGGGGAAAGGGGCTACACCTTC. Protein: CASSPRTGERGYTF.

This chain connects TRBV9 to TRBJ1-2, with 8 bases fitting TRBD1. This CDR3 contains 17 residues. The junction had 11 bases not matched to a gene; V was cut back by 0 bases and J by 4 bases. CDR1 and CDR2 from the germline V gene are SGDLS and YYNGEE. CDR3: CASSVEVAGQGSYGYTF. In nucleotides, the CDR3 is TGTGCCAGCAGCGTAGAAGTAGCTGGACAGGGAAGCTATGGCTACACCTTC.